This T cell receptor (beta chain) was documented in a study of T cells expressing NK-cell markers. The overall study: One of eight sequenced donors was HCMV-seronegative; the other seven were seropositive.

This CDR3 spans 12 amino acids. Germline CDR1 is SQVTM and CDR2 is ANQGSEA. Using the 5' RACE reads, TCRdb records one entry per CDR3 protein without DNA. The sample's table shows approximately 440,000 distinct CDR3 sequences. The study's findings and limits: Once again these clonotypes came out on top in the CD3+CD56-NKG2C+ fraction of four donors.

Details on this clonotype: What it recognizes is unknown.

The source is a woman between 50 and 59 years old in good health. J is TRBJ2-3 and V is TRBV29-1. The sequenced sample consisted of blood T cells: a sorted CD56 or NKG2C T cell subset, CD4+ or CD8+ T cells, or bulk PBMC T cells (not recorded which). CDR3 in amino acids: CSVVSIQDTQYF.